The 30 T cell receptor beta chains given below trace back to one sample, sequenced in a study of T cell clusters in autoimmune cytopenias. TRB rearrangements were amplified by touch-down multiplex PCR with mixed TRB-A/B primers. TCRdb re-called the multiplex PCR reads and shows each CDR3 protein once, DNA omitted. This table holds several thousand distinct CDR3 sequences. TRB amplification used approximately 250 ng of peripheral blood genomic DNA. Another study also made use of these data, one on T cell repertoires in aging, cancer and after chemotherapy.

The sequenced sample consisted of peripheral blood. These receptors were taken from a human donor in good health.

The rearrangement uses TRBV19 and TRBJ1-5; TCRdb selects TRBD1, and the lack of DNA leaves this call unchecked. Per germline, CDR1 LNHDA and CDR2 SQIVND (reference sequence). CDR3 length: 19 amino acids. The CDR3 is CASSIDHRGGNARNQPQHF.

This sequence joins TRBV30 and TRBJ2-1; no DNA is available, so the TRBD1 call from TCRdb remains unchecked. CDR3 length: 13 residues. The germline gives CDR1 GTSNPN, CDR2 SVGIG (reference sequence). The CDR3 here is CAWLLQGATEQFF. Drawing the rest from reference TRBV30 and TRBJ2-1, the complete variable domain is SQTIHQWPATLVQPVGSPLSLECTVEGTSNPNLYWYRQAAGRGLQLLFYSVGIGQISSEVPQNLSASRPQDRQFILSSKKLLLSDSGFYLCAWLLQGATEQFFGPGTRLTVL.

The rearrangement joins TRBV5-6 to TRBJ2-5; the D call of TRBD1 rests on TCRdb alone, since no DNA is present to check it. Germline assignment: CDR1 SGHDT and CDR2 YYEEEE. The CDR3 runs to 15 residues. The CDR3 spells CASSFGGGGGETQYF.

V gene TRBV6-5 combines with J gene TRBJ1-1; there is no DNA to check the TCRdb D call of TRBD1. Per the germline V gene, CDR1 is MNHEY and CDR2 is SVGAGI. The CDR3 runs 13 residues. The CDR3 loop is CASSALYRPEAFF.

The CDR3 spells CARSLGVRSTDTQYF. This chain uses TRBV5-3 with TRBJ2-3. TRBV5-3 is an open reading frame, and its role is uncertain. The CDR3 length is 15 residues.

The chain employs TRBV11-1 and TRBJ2-7; the TCRdb D gene call, TRBD1, has no DNA to confirm it. This CDR3 comprises 12 residues. Germline values: CDR1 SGHAT, CDR2 FQDESV (reference sequence). The CDR3: CASSLVGAEQYF. The full variable domain, with the rest looked up from reference TRBV11-1 and TRBJ2-7, is EAEVAQSPRYKITEKSQAVAFWCDPISGHATLYWYRQILGQGPELLVQFQDESVVDDSQLPKDRFSAERLKGVDSTLKIQPAELGDSAMYLCASSLVGAEQYFGPGTRLTVT.

The chain joins TRBV6-4 to TRBJ1-6. Germline CDR1 is MRHNA and CDR2 is SNTAGT. The CDR3 consists of 14 residues. This CDR3 is CASSDSGYNSPLHF.

This chain uses TRBV6-6 with TRBJ2-1; TCRdb names TRBD1, which stays unverified in the absence of DNA. Germline CDR1 reads MNHNY; CDR2 reads SVGAGI (reference sequence). CDR3 length equals 15 residues. The CDR3 sequence: CASSYPGQGINEQFF.

The CDR3 sequence: CASSDRAHDTQYF. The rearrangement uses TRBV6-4 and TRBJ2-3. The germline V gene encodes CDR1 MRHNA and CDR2 SNTAGT. The CDR3 sequence is 13 residues long.

This chain uses TRBV12-3 or TRBV12-4 with TRBJ2-5. The CDR3 is made up of 12 amino acids. The CDR3: CASRHFQETQYF.

V gene TRBV30 combines with J gene TRBJ1-1; TCRdb's D gene call, TRBD1, goes unchecked for lack of DNA. This CDR3 comprises 16 residues. Germline V gives CDR1 GTSNPN, CDR2 SVGIG (reference sequence). The CDR3 spells CAWSVPGSHRVNGAFF.

The chain employs TRBV19 and TRBJ1-1; TCRdb returns TRBD1, unconfirmable since there is no DNA. The CDR3 length is 13 residues. Per germline, CDR1 LNHDA and CDR2 SQIVND (reference sequence). This CDR3 is CASTGTGNTEAFF.

The chain has TRBV27 and TRBJ2-3; TCRdb selects TRBD2, and the lack of DNA leaves this call unchecked. The CDR3 spans 17 residues. Germline V gene data show CDR1 as MNHEY and CDR2 as SMNVEV (reference sequence). Here the CDR3 reads CASSFSPRGLVLDTQYF.

This chain joins TRBV6-1 and TRBJ2-1; checking the TCRdb D call of TRBD2 is not possible without DNA. CDR1 is MNHNS and CDR2 is SASEGT in the germline V gene. The CDR3 loop spans 15 amino acids. The CDR3: CASSPERLAGSEQFF.

V gene TRBV6-5 combines with J gene TRBJ2-1. The CDR3 has 14 amino acids. Germline V CDR1 and CDR2: MNHEY, SVGAGI. The CDR3 reads CASSSSFLNNEQFF.

This chain links TRBV27 with TRBJ1-4. CDR1 MNHEY and CDR2 SMNVEV come from the germline V gene (reference sequence). This CDR3 region has 14 residues. This chain's CDR3 is CASSLLGWGEKLFF. Based on the CDR3 plus reference TRBV27 and TRBJ1-4, the full variable domain is EAQVTQNPRYLITVTGKKLTVTCSQNMNHEYMSWYRQDPGLGLRQIYYSMNVEVTDKGDVPEGYKVSRKEKRNFPLILESPSPNQTSLYFCASSLLGWGEKLFFGSGTQLSVL.

The chain combines TRBV5-6 with TRBJ2-3; TCRdb names TRBD2, which stays unverified in the absence of DNA. Germline V CDR1 and CDR2: SGHDT, YYEEEE. This CDR3 is built from 16 residues. CDR3 amino acids: CASSQRSGSRADTQYF.

The V call is TRBV5-6, the J call TRBJ2-3; TCRdb's D call of TRBD2 is untestable without DNA. In germline, CDR1 is SGHDT, CDR2 YYEEEE. The CDR3 has 16 residues. The chain's CDR3 is CASSLVFRGSTDTQYF.

J is TRBJ1-5 and V is TRBV6-1. This CDR3 is built from 17 residues. The germline CDR1 and CDR2 sequences are MNHNS and SASEGT. This CDR3 is CASSDFPRKHFHQPQHF.

This chain connects TRBV6-1 to TRBJ1-5. Per germline, CDR1 MNHNS and CDR2 SASEGT. The length of the CDR3 is 13 residues. CDR3 in amino acids: CASSEFDRQPQHF.

The V gene is TRBV7-9, the J gene TRBJ2-2; the D call from TCRdb, TRBD1, cannot be confirmed without DNA. Germline lookup yields CDR1 SEHNR and CDR2 FQNEAQ (reference sequence). This CDR3 region has 16 residues. The CDR3 region is CASSLAPDRVTGELFF. The whole variable domain, remainder taken from reference TRBV7-9 and TRBJ2-2, is DTGVSQNPRHKITKRGQNVTFRCDPISEHNRLYWYRQTLGQGPEFLTYFQNEAQLEKSRLLSDRFSAERPKGSFSTLEIQRTEQGDSAMYLCASSLAPDRVTGELFFGEGSRLTVL.

The chain has TRBV6-4 and TRBJ2-3; checking the TCRdb D call of TRBD2 is not possible without DNA. CDR3 length: 14 amino acids. Looked up from germline, CDR1 is MRHNA and CDR2 is SNTAGT. The CDR3 sequence is CASSLAGGADTQYF.

This clonotype ranks as medium-sized (0.01 to 0.1%) in terms of frequency. The rearrangement uses TRBV19 and TRBJ2-3. Germline V gives CDR1 LNHDA, CDR2 SQIVND (reference sequence). This CDR3 is 13 amino acids long. CDR3 in amino acids: CASSLRFTDTQYF.

The rearrangement uses TRBV20-1 and TRBJ1-1; TCRdb selects TRBD1, and the lack of DNA leaves this call unchecked. The CDR3 runs to 13 residues. Germline lookup yields CDR1 DFQATT and CDR2 SNEGSKA (reference sequence). The CDR3 sequence is CSARWGRGTEAFF.

The chain employs TRBV19 and TRBJ1-2. CDR3 length: 12 amino acids. The germline V gene encodes CDR1 LNHDA and CDR2 SQIVND (reference sequence). The CDR3: CASSKDSYGYTF.

This clonotype is deemed medium-sized (0.01 to 0.1%) by its frequency. The chain combines TRBV19 with TRBJ2-5; TCRdb lists TRBD2, though no DNA is available to test this call. Germline assignment: CDR1 LNHDA and CDR2 SQIVND (reference sequence). The CDR3 consists of 15 residues. CDR3 residues: CASSIKGLSRETQYF.

This clonotype is classed as medium-sized by frequency. This chain connects TRBV12-3 or TRBV12-4 to TRBJ2-1; there is no DNA to check the TCRdb D call of TRBD2. This CDR3 region has 12 residues. The CDR3 loop is CASSQRGNEQFF.

The J gene is TRBJ1-1, the V gene TRBV29-1. This CDR3 has 14 amino acids. Per germline, CDR1 SQVTM and CDR2 ANQGSEA. The CDR3 sequence: CSVEVWPANTEAFF.

The chain uses TRBV27 and TRBJ2-7; TCRdb gives TRBD2 as the D gene, but with no DNA this cannot be confirmed. This CDR3 has 15 amino acids. The germline V gene has CDR1 MNHEY and CDR2 SMNVEV (reference sequence). Here the CDR3 reads CASSSGLAGVNEQYF.

The rearrangement uses TRBV27 and TRBJ1-1; TCRdb designates TRBD1, a call that cannot be tested without DNA. Germline V gene sequence: CDR1 MNHEY, CDR2 SMNVEV (reference sequence). This CDR3 spans 14 amino acids. The CDR3 reads CASSPARENTEAFF.